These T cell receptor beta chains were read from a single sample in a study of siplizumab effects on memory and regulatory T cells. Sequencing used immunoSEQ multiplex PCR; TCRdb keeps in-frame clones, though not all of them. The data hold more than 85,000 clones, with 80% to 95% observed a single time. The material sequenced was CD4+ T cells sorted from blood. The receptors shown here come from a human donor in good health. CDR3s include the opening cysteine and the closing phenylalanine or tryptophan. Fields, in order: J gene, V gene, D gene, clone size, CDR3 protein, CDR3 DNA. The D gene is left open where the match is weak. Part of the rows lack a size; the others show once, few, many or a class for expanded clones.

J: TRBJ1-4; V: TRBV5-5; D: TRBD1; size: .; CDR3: CASSLGPPDRGFEKLFF; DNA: TGTGCCAGCAGCTTGGGGCCCCCAGACAGGGGGTTTGAAAAACTGTTTTTT
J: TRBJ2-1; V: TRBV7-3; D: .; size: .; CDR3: CASSLYGGVPFF; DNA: TGTGCCAGCAGCTTATACGGGGGAGTGCCGTTCTTC
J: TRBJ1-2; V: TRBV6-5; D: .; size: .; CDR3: CASSLSGAVNYGYTF; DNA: TGTGCCAGCAGCCTTTCCGGAGCTGTTAACTATGGCTACACCTTC
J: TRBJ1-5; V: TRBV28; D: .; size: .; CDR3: CATSGAGPNNQPQHF; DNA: TGTGCCACCTCGGGGGCAGGGCCGAATAATCAGCCCCAGCATTTT
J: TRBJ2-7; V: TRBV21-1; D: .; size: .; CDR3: CASSKGVVWESYEQYF; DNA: TGTGCCAGCAGCAAAGGAGTAGTCTGGGAATCCTACGAGCAGTACTTC
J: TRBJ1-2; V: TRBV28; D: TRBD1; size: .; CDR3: CASSTTGDAAGYTF; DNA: TGTGCCAGCAGTACGACAGGGGACGCTGCTGGCTACACCTTC
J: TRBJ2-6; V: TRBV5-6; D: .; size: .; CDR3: CASSLGLLSGANVLTF; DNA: TGTGCCAGCAGCCTCGGACTGCTATCTGGGGCCAACGTCCTGACTTTC
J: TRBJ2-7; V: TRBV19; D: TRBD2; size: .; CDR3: CASSLGLAVGEQYF; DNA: TGTGCCAGTAGTCTCGGACTAGCAGTCGGCGAGCAGTACTTC
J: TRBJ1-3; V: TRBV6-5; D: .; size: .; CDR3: CASSRSWGNTIYF; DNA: TGTGCCAGCAGTAGATCCTGGGGAAACACCATATATTTT
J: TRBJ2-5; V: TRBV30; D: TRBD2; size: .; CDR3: CAWSVGLSGRTQETQYF; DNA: TGTGCCTGGAGTGTTGGGCTTAGCGGGAGGACCCAAGAGACCCAGTACTTC
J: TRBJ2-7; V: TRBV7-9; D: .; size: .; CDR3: CASSLAQTHEQYF; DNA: TGTGCCAGCAGCTTAGCTCAAACTCACGAGCAGTACTTC
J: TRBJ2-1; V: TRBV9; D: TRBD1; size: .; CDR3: CASSVMGQGNFIYNEQFF; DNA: TGTGCCAGCAGCGTAATGGGACAGGGGAACTTTATTTACAATGAGCAGTTCTTC
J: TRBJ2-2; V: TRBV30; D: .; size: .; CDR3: CASARPGNTGELFF; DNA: TGTGCCAGTGCCCGCCCAGGGAACACCGGGGAGCTGTTTTTT
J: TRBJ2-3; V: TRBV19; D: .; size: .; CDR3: CASTAGPYTQYF; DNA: TGTGCCAGTACGGCGGGACCGTATACGCAGTATTTT
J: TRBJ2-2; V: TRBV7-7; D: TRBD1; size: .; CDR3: CASATGIQPTGELFF; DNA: TGTGCCAGCGCGACAGGGATTCAGCCTACCGGGGAGCTGTTTTTT
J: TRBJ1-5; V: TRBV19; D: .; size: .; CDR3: CASGTGTMNQPQHF; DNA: TGTGCCAGTGGGACCGGGACAATGAATCAGCCCCAGCATTTT
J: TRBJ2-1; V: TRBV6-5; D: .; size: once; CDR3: CASSTVFTNNEQFF; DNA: TGTGCCAGCAGTACCGTTTTCACCAACAATGAGCAGTTCTTC
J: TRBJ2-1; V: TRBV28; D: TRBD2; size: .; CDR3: CASSGGSRYNEQFF; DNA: TGTGCCAGCTCGGGGGGTTCCCGGTACAATGAGCAGTTCTTC
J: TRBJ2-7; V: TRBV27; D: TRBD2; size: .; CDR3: CASKSLAAGVYEQYF; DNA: TGTGCCAGCAAATCCTTGGCAGCGGGAGTCTACGAGCAGTACTTC
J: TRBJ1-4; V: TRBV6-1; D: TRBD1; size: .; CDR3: CASSATGTGEKLFF; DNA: TGTGCCAGCAGTGCGACAGGGACGGGTGAAAAACTGTTTTTT
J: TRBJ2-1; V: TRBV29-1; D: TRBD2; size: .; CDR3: CSVEEVAGGPTLRYEQFF; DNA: TGCAGCGTTGAAGAGGTAGCGGGAGGGCCGACCCTCAGATATGAGCAGTTCTTC
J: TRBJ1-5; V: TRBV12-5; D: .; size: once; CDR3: CASGLGPNQPQHF; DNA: TGTGCTAGTGGTTTAGGACCCAATCAGCCCCAGCATTTT
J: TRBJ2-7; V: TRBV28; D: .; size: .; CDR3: CASSLMREQYF; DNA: TGTGCCAGCAGTTTAATGCGCGAGCAGTACTTC
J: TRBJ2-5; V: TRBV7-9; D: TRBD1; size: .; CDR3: CASSFHPGGRGIETQYF; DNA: TGTGCCAGCAGCTTTCATCCAGGGGGCCGGGGGATAGAGACCCAGTACTTC
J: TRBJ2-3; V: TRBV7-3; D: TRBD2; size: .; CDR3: CASSSTTRIGGRFSDTQYF; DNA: TGTGCCAGCAGCTCGACGACCCGGATTGGCGGGAGATTTTCAGATACGCAGTATTTT
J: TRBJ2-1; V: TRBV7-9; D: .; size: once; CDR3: CASSLAVHRELHNEQFF; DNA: TGTGCCAGCAGCTTAGCCGTCCACAGGGAATTGCACAATGAGCAGTTCTTC